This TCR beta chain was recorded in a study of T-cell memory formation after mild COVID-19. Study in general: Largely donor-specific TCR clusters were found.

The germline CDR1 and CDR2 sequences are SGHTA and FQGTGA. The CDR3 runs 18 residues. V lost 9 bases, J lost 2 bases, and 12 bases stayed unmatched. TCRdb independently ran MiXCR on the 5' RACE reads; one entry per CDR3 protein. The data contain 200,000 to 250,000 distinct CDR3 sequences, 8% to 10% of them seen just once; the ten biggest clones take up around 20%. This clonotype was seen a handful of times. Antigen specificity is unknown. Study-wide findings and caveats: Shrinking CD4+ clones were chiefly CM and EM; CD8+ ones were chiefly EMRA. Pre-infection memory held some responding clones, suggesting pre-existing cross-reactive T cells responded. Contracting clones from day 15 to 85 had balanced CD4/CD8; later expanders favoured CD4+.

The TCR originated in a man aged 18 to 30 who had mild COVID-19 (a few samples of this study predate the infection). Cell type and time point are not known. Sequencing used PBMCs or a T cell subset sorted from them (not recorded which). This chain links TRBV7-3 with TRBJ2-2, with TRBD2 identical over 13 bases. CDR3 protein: CARCLWTSGGVNTGELFF. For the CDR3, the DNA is TGTGCCAGGTGTTTGTGGACTAGCGGGGGTGTAAACACCGGGGAGCTGTTTTTT. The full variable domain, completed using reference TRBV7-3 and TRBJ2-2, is GAGVSQTPSNKVTEKGKYVELRCDPISGHTALYWYRQSLGQGPEFLIYFQGTGAADDSGLPNDRFFAVRPEGSVSTLKIQRTERGDSAVYLCARCLWTSGGVNTGELFFGEGSRLTVL.